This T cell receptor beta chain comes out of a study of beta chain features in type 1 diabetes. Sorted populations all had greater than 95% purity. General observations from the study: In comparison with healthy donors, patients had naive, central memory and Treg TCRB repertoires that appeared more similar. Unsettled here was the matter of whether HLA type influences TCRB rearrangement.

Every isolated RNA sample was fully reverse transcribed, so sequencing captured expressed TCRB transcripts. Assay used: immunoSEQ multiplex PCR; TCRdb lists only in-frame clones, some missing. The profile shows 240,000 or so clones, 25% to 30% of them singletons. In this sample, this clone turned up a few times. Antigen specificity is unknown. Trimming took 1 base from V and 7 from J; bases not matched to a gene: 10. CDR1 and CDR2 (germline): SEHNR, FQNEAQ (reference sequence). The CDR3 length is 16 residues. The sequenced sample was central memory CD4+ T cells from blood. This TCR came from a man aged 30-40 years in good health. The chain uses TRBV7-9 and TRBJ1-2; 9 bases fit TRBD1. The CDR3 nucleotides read TGTGCCAGCAGCTTAGGCGGAGGACAGGGGACGGGTGGCTACACCTTC. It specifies CASSLGGGQGTGGYTF.